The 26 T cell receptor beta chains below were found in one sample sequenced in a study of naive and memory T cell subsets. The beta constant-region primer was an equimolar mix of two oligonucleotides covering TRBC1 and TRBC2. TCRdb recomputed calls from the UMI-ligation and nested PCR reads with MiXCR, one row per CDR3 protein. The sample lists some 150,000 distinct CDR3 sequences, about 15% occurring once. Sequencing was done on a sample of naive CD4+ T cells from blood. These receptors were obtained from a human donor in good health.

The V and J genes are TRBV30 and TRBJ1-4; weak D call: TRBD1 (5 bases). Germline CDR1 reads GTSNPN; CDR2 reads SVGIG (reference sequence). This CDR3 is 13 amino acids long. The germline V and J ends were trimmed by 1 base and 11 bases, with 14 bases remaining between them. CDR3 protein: CAWSGGERGKLFF. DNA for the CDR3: TGTGCCTGGAGTGGGGGGGAACGGGGGAAACTGTTTTTT.

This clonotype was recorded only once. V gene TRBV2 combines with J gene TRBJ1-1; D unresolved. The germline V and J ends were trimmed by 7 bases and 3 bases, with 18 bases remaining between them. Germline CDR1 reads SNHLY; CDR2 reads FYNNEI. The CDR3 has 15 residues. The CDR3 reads CASNERPCKDTEAFF. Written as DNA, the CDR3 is TGTGCCAGCAACGAGAGGCCTTGTAAGGACACTGAAGCTTTCTTT.

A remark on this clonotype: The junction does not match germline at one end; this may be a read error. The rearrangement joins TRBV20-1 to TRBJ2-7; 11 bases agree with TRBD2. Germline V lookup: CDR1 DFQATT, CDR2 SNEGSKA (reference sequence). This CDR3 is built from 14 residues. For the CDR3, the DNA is TGCAGTGCAAGAGGGACTAGCGGTACCTACGAGCAGTACTTC. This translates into CSARGTSGTYEQYF.

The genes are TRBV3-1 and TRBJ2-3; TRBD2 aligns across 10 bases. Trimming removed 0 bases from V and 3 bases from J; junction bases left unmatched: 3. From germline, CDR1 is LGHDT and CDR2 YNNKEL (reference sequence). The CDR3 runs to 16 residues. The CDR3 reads CASSQDLAGVTDTQYF. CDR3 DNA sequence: TGTGCCAGCAGCCAAGATCTAGCGGGAGTAACAGATACGCAGTATTTT.

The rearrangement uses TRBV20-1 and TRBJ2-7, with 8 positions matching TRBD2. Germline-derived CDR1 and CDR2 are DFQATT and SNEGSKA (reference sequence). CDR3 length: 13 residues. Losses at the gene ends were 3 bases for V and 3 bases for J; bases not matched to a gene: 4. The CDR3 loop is CSASATSDYEQYF. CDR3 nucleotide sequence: TGCAGTGCTAGCGCGACTAGCGACTACGAGCAGTACTTC.

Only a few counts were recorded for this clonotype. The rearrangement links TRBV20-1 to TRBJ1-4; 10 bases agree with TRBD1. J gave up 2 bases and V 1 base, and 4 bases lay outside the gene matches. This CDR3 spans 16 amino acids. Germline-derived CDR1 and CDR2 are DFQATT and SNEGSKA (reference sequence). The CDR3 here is CSARGQGAGTNEKLFF. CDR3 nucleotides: TGCAGTGCTAGAGGACAGGGGGCTGGTACTAATGAAAAACTGTTTTTT.

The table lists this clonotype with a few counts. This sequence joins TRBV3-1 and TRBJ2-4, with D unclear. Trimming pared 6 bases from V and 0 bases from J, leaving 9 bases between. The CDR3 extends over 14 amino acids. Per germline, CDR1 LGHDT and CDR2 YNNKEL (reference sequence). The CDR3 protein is CASSPRGAKNIQYF. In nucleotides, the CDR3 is TGTGCCAGCAGTCCGCGCGGAGCCAAAAACATTCAGTACTTC. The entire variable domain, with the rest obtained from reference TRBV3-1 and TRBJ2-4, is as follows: DTAVSQTPKYLVTQMGNDKSIKCEQNLGHDTMYWYKQDSKKFLKIMFSYNNKELIINETVPNRFSPKSPDKAHLNLHINSLELGDSAVYFCASSPRGAKNIQYFGAGTRLSVL.

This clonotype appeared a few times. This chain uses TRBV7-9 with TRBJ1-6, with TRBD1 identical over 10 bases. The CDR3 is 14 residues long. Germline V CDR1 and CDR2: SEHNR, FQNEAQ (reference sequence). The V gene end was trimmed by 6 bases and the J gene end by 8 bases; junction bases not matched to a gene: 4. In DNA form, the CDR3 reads TGTGCCAGCAGACCCGGACAGGGGGATTCACCCCTCCACTTT. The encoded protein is CASRPGQGDSPLHF.

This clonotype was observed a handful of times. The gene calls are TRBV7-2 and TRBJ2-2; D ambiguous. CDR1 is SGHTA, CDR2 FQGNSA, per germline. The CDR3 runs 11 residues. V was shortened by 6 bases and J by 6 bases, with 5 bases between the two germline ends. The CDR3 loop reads CASRAAGELFF. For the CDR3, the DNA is TGTGCCAGCAGGGCGGCCGGGGAGCTGTTTTTT. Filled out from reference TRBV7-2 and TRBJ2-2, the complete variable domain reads GAGVSQSPSNKVTEKGKDVELRCDPISGHTALYWYRQSLGQGLEFLIYFQGNSAPDKSGLPSDRFSAERTGGSVSTLTIQRTQQEDSAVYLCASRAAGELFFGEGSRLTVL.

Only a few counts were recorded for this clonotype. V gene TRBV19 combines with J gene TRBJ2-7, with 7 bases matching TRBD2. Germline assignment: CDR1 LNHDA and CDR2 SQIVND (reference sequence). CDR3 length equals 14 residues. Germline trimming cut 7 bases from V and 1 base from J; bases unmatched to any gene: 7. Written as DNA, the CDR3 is TGTGCCAGTACTTCTGGGCGGGAGTCCTACGAGCAGTACTTC. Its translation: CASTSGRESYEQYF.

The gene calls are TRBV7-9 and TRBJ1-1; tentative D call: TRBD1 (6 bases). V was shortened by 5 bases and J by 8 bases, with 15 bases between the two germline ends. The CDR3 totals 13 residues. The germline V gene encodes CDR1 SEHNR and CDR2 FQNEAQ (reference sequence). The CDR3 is CASSPPDRPEAFF. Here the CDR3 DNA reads TGTGCCAGCAGCCCCCCGGACAGACCAGAAGCTTTCTTT. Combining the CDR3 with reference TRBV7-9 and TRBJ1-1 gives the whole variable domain DTGVSQNPRHKITKRGQNVTFRCDPISEHNRLYWYRQTLGQGPEFLTYFQNEAQLEKSRLLSDRFSAERPKGSFSTLEIQRTEQGDSAMYLCASSPPDRPEAFFGQGTRLTVV.

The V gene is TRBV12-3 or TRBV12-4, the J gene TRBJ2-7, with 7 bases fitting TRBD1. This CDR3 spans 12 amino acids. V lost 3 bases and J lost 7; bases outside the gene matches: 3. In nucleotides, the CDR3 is TGTGCCAGCAGTTTGACAGGGAATGAGCAGTACTTC. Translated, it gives CASSLTGNEQYF.

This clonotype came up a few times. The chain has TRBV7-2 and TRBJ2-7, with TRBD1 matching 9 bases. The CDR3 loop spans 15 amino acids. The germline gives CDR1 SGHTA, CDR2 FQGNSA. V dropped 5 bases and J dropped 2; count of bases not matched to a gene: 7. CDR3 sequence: CASSQSGTGTYEQYF. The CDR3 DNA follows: TGTGCCAGCAGCCAGTCCGGGACAGGGACCTACGAGCAGTACTTC.

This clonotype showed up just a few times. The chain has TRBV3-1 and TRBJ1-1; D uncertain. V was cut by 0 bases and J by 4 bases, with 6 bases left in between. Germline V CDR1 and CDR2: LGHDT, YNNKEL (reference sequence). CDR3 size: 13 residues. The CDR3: CASSQDGVTEAFF. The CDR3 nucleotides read TGTGCCAGCAGCCAAGATGGAGTCACTGAAGCTTTCTTT.

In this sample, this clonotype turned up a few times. The CDR3 region is CASSSRTNEKLFF. DNA of the CDR3: TGTGCCAGCAGTTCAAGAACTAATGAAAAACTGTTTTTT. The genes are TRBV12-3 or TRBV12-4 and TRBJ1-4; D unresolved. V gave up 4 bases and J gave up 1 base, with 4 bases separating them. CDR3 length: 13 residues.

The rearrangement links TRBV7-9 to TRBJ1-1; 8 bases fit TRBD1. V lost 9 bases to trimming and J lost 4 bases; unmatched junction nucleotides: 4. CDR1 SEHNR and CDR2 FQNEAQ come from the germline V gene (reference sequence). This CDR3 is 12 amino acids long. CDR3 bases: TGTGCCAGTAGGACAGGGTTCACTGAAGCTTTCTTT. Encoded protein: CASRTGFTEAFF.

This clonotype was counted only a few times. The CDR3 here is CASSLGSGGEAFF. In DNA, the CDR3 is TGTGCCAGCAGCTTAGGGTCTGGGGGAGAAGCTTTCTTT. The V and J genes are TRBV7-8 and TRBJ1-1; D perhaps matches TRBD1 (5 bases). The CDR3 is made up of 13 amino acids. Germline V gene data show CDR1 as SGHVS and CDR2 as FQNEAQ. The germline V and J ends were trimmed by 1 base and 8 bases, with 11 bases remaining between them.

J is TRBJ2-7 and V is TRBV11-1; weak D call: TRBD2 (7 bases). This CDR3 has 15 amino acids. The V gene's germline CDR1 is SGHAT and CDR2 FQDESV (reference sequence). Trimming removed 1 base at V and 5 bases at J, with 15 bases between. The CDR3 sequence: CASSLVEAGADEQYF. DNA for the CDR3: TGTGCCAGCAGCTTAGTGGAGGCGGGGGCGGACGAGCAGTACTTC.

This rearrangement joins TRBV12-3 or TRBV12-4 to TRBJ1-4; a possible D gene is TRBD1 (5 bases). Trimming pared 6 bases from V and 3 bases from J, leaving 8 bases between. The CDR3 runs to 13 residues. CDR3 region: CASRTEPNEKLFF. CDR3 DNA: TGTGCCAGCAGGACAGAGCCTAATGAAAAACTGTTTTTT.

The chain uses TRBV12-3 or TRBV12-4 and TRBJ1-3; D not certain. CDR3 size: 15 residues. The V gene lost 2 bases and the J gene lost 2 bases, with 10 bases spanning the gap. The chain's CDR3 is CASSLPGEAGNTIYF. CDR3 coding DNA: TGTGCCAGCAGTTTACCCGGGGAGGCTGGAAACACCATATATTTT.

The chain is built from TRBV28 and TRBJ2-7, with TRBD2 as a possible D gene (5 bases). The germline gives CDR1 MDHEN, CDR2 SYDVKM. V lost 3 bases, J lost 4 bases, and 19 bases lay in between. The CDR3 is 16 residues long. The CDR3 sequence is CASSFSGRGVGYEQYF. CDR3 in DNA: TGTGCCAGCAGTTTCTCGGGCCGGGGAGTGGGTTACGAGCAGTACTTC. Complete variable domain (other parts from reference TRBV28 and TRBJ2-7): DVKVTQSSRYLVKRTGEKVFLECVQDMDHENMFWYRQDPGLGLRLIYFSYDVKMKEKGDIPEGYSVSREKKERFSLILESASTNQTSMYLCASSFSGRGVGYEQYFGPGTRLTVT.

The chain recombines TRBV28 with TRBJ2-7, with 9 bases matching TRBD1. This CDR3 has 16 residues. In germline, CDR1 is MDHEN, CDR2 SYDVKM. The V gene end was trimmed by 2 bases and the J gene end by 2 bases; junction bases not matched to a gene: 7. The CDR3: CASSLTGTGSTYEQYF. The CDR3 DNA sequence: TGTGCCAGCAGTTTAACCGGGACAGGGAGCACCTACGAGCAGTACTTC.

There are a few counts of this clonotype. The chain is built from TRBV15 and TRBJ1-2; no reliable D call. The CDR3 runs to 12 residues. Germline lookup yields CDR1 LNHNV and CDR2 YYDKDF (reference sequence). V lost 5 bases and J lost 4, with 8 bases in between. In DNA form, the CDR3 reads TGTGCCACCAGCCGACGCGGCTATGGCTACACCTTC. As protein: CATSRRGYGYTF. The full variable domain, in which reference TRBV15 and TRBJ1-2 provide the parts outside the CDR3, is DAMVIQNPRYQVTQFGKPVTLSCSQTLNHNVMYWYQQKSSQAPKLLFHYYDKDFNNEADTPDNFQSRRPNTSFCFLDIRSPGLGDTAMYLCATSRRGYGYTFGSGTRLTVV.

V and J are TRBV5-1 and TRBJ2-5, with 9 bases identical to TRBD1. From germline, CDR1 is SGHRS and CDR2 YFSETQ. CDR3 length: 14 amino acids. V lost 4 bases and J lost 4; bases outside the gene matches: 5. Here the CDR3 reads CASSPATGGETQYF. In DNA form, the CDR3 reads TGCGCCAGCAGCCCCGCGACAGGGGGAGAGACCCAGTACTTC.

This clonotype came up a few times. This CDR3 reads CASSSVRSGGILETQYF. Written as DNA, the CDR3 is TGCGCCAGCAGCTCTGTGCGTAGCGGGGGGATTCTAGAGACCCAGTACTTC. The V gene is TRBV5-1, the J gene TRBJ2-5; 10 positions agree with TRBD2. The junction had 12 bases not matched to a gene; V was cut back by 3 bases and J by 4 bases. CDR1 SGHRS and CDR2 YFSETQ come from the germline V gene. The CDR3 contains 17 residues.

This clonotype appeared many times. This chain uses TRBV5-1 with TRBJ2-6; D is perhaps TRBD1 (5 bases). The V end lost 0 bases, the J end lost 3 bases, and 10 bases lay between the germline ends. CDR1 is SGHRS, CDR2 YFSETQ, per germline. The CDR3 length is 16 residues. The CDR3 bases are TGCGCCAGCAGCTTGGAAGGGGTTAGTGGGGCCAACGTCCTGACTTTC. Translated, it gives CASSLEGVSGANVLTF.